The present T cell receptor beta chain was sequenced within a study of blood T cell repertoires in COVID-19. At the level of the study: Samples representing acute and convalescent COVID-19 were sourced from the United States, Italy and Spain.

Patients at the Seattle site were enrolled during active infection and followed longitudinally. The CDR3 spans 16 residues. Germline CDR1 is SGHNT and CDR2 is YENEEA. J gave up 6 bases and V 5 bases, and 13 bases lay outside the gene matches. The assay was immunoSEQ multiplex PCR, and TCRdb's table has in-frame clones only and misses some. In the table there are 250,000 to 350,000 clones, approximately 86% of which are singletons. This chain uses TRBV11-3 with TRBJ2-7; 10 nucleotides agree with TRBD1. Specimen: peripheral blood. The TCR comes from a human donor with COVID-19, enrolled during active disease. The donor label of this sample is uncertain. CDR3 nucleotides: TGTGCCAGCAGCGTTGCCCCGGGGACAGGGGTTAGCGAGCAGTACTTC. Its protein product is CASSVAPGTGVSEQYF.